The present T cell receptor beta chain was sequenced within a study of Tregs in tolerant kidney transplant recipients. Profiled with immunoSEQ multiplex PCR; TCRdb holds only in-frame clones, not every one. The sample shows some 68,000 clones, around 83% of them seen only once. In regard to this clone: The antigen remains unidentified.

Germline V gene sequence: CDR1 MNHEY, CDR2 SMNVEV (reference sequence). The V gene end was trimmed by 1 base and the J gene end by 3 bases; junction bases not matched to a gene: 0. CDR3 length equals 15 residues. Unstimulated regulatory T cells (CD4+CD25+CD127-), CD4+CD25- non-regulatory cells, CD4 and CD8 cells were FACS-sorted from thawed PBMCs. The study's findings and limits: Tregs expanded with activated donor B cells seemed most donor-specific. Biological reproducibility was not directly addressed, but technical replication error appeared minimal. Few patients were studied, so findings need validation in larger groups.

The genes are TRBV27 and TRBJ2-6; 7 bases align to TRBD1. This TCR was recovered from a human donor in good health. Sequencing was done on a sample of CD4+ T cells from blood. The CDR3 protein is CASSLYRGGANVLTF. The CDR3 DNA reads as TGTGCCAGCAGTTTATACAGGGGTGGGGCCAACGTCCTGACTTTC.